A selection of T cell receptor beta chains follows, all from one sample in a study of blood T cell repertoires in COVID-19. Sequencing used immunoSEQ multiplex PCR; TCRdb keeps in-frame clones, though not all of them. This sample yields about 240,000 clones, of which 82% are seen a single time; 4.7% belongs to the top ten. Input material: peripheral blood. These receptors came from a woman in her sixties or seventies with acute or convalescent COVID-19. CDR3s include the opening cysteine and the closing phenylalanine or tryptophan. A D gene is named only where the DNA matches it firmly. The listing skips clone size in some rows; elsewhere it reads once, few, many or a size class.

size	V	J	D	DNA	CDR3
-	TRBV24-1	TRBJ1-5	-	TGTGCCACCAGTACAGGGAGAGGGCAGCCCCAGCATTTT	CATSTGRGQPQHF
-	TRBV7-2	TRBJ2-1	-	TGTGCCAGCAGCTTAGCAGAGGGTATCTACAATGAGCAGTTCTTC	CASSLAEGIYNEQFF
-	TRBV4-2	TRBJ2-7	TRBD2	TGTGCCAGCAGCCAATTCACCGCGGGACTAGTAAACGAGCAGTACTTC	CASSQFTAGLVNEQYF
-	TRBV10-3	TRBJ2-7	-	TGTGCCATCAGTGAGTCGACGGGGTCTTACGAGCAGTACTTC	CAISESTGSYEQYF
-	TRBV5-1	TRBJ2-5	-	TGCGCCAGCAGGGGGCCCCAAGAGACCCAGTACTTC	CASRGPQETQYF
few	TRBV7-6	TRBJ2-1	TRBD2	TGTGCCAGCAGCTTAACTAGCGGGGGATTTTCCTACAATGAGCAGTTCTTC	CASSLTSGGFSYNEQFF
-	TRBV24-1	TRBJ1-2	TRBD1	TGTGCCACCAGTGATAGGACAGGGGGCAACTATGGCTACACCTTC	CATSDRTGGNYGYTF
-	TRBV6-2/TRBV6-3	TRBJ2-1	TRBD1	TGTGCCAGCAGTTACCCTACCCCGACAGGGGGCACCTACAATGAGCAGTTCTTC	CASSYPTPTGGTYNEQFF
-	TRBV19	TRBJ1-6	-	TGTGCCAGTAGTACAGGGGTGGGTAGTTTTAATTCACCCCTCCACTTT	CASSTGVGSFNSPLHF
-	TRBV28	TRBJ2-7	-	TGTGCCAGCAGCCTATCGGTCAGGGGCTCCTACGAGCAGTACTTC	CASSLSVRGSYEQYF
-	TRBV30	TRBJ1-1	TRBD1	TGTGCCTGGAGTGTAGGGGGCAGAGCTTTCTTT	CAWSVGGRAFF
-	TRBV9	TRBJ1-5	-	TGTGCCAGCAGCGTAGGTAACAATCAGCCCCAGCATTTT	CASSVGNNQPQHF
-	TRBV6-4	TRBJ1-1	-	TGTGCCAGCAGTGACAGGGGCCAAGATTGGACTGAAGCTTTCTTT	CASSDRGQDWTEAFF
-	TRBV18	TRBJ2-7	TRBD1	TGTGCCAGCTCCCTCGGGACAGGCGAGTACGAGCAGTACTTC	CASSLGTGEYEQYF
-	TRBV6-1	TRBJ1-3	-	TGTGCCAGCCGCGATATCAGGGATTCTGGAAACACCATATATTTT	CASRDIRDSGNTIYF
-	TRBV5-1	TRBJ2-7	-	TGCGCCAGCAGCTTGCCACAGGGTGGCAACGAGCAGTACTTC	CASSLPQGGNEQYF
-	TRBV4-2	TRBJ1-4	-	TGTGCCAGCAGCCAAGCCCAAACTAATGAAAAACTGTTTTTT	CASSQAQTNEKLFF
-	TRBV5-4	TRBJ2-3	TRBD1	TGTGCCAGCAGCAGGGGACAGGGGACAGATACGCAGTATTTT	CASSRGQGTDTQYF
many	TRBV18	TRBJ2-7	TRBD1	TGTGCCAGCTCCCCGCTCGGACAGGGGGATATCGAGCAGTACTTC	CASSPLGQGDIEQYF
-	TRBV5-1	TRBJ1-2	-	TGCGCCAGCAGCCGCGAGACAGGTTCCTATGGCTACACCTTC	CASSRETGSYGYTF
-	TRBV7-2	TRBJ1-5	-	TGTGCCAGCAGCTTAGAGAGGAGGACCCCATATAGCAATCAGCCCCAGCATTTT	CASSLERRTPYSNQPQHF
-	TRBV21-1	TRBJ2-7	-	TGTGCCAGCAGCAAAGGGGAAGGGACAGTTTTAAACGAGCAGTACTTC	CASSKGEGTVLNEQYF